This TCR beta chain derives from a study of control samples from healthy donors and cancer patients. Germline V CDR1 and CDR2: SGHAT, FQNNGV. Trimming shortened V by 1 base and J by 7 bases, and 13 bases separated the two germline ends. The CDR3 extends over 14 amino acids. Assay used: immunoSEQ multiplex PCR; TCRdb lists only in-frame clones, some missing. The data contain nearly 200,000 clones, roughly nine tenths of them seen just once; the ten biggest clones take up less than 2%. Sequences were obtained from blood. The clonotype originates from a man aged 25-45 years in good health. The genes are TRBV11-2 and TRBJ1-2, with D unclear. CDR3 region: CASSLGHLKGGYTF. The CDR3 DNA is TGTGCCAGCAGCTTAGGACACTTGAAGGGTGGCTACACCTTC.